The 18 T cell receptor beta chains listed next were all sequenced from one sample in a study of blood T cell repertoires in COVID-19. Produced via immunoSEQ multiplex PCR; TCRdb's table is partial and in-frame only. The table has over 200,000 clones, 80% to 90% seen once. Sequencing used peripheral blood. Receptors originate from a man under 40 with COVID-19, enrolled during active disease.

This sequence joins TRBV4-3 and TRBJ1-3; unclear D gene. Per germline, CDR1 LGHNA and CDR2 YSLEER. The CDR3 is 15 residues long. V was clipped by 2 bases and J by 0 bases, with 8 bases between them. The CDR3 here is CASSQQAGSGNTIYF. DNA for the CDR3: TGCGCCAGCAGCCAACAGGCGGGCTCTGGAAACACCATATATTTT.

V is TRBV6-5 and J is TRBJ1-2; 8 nucleotides align to TRBD1. Germline values: CDR1 MNHEY, CDR2 SVGAGI. V shed 7 bases and J 3 bases; nucleotides not matched to a gene: 4. CDR3 length equals 13 residues. The CDR3 sequence: CASTETGDYGYTF. The CDR3 DNA sequence: TGTGCCAGCACCGAGACAGGGGACTATGGCTACACCTTC.

This CDR3 is CASSLGTGEIYGYTF. The CDR3 DNA reads as TGTGCCAGCAGCCTCGGGACAGGGGAGATCTATGGCTACACCTTC. The chain has TRBV7-2 and TRBJ1-2; 10 nucleotides agree with TRBD1. This CDR3 has 15 amino acids. Germline V gene sequence: CDR1 SGHTA, CDR2 FQGNSA. With V trimmed by 5 bases and J by 4 bases, 7 bases remained unmatched. Complete variable domain (other parts from reference TRBV7-2 and TRBJ1-2): GAGVSQSPSNKVTEKGKDVELRCDPISGHTALYWYRQSLGQGLEFLIYFQGNSAPDKSGLPSDRFSAERTGGSVSTLTIQRTQQEDSAVYLCASSLGTGEIYGYTFGSGTRLTVV.

V usage is TRBV28 and J usage is TRBJ2-7; 9 nucleotides line up with TRBD2. Germline CDR1 and CDR2: MDHEN and SYDVKM. The CDR3 covers 17 residues. The V and J ends lost 2 bases and 0 bases, in that order; junction bases with no gene match: 8. CDR3 amino acids: CASSLPTSGPSSYEQYF. CDR3 sequence (DNA): TGTGCCAGCAGTTTACCAACTAGCGGGCCTAGCTCCTACGAGCAGTACTTC. The entire variable domain, with the rest obtained from reference TRBV28 and TRBJ2-7, is as follows: DVKVTQSSRYLVKRTGEKVFLECVQDMDHENMFWYRQDPGLGLRLIYFSYDVKMKEKGDIPEGYSVSREKKERFSLILESASTNQTSMYLCASSLPTSGPSSYEQYFGPGTRLTVT.

The chain employs TRBV12-3 or TRBV12-4 and TRBJ1-2; TRBD1 is a possible D gene (5 bases). The length of the CDR3 is 13 residues. V was pared by 5 bases and J by 8 bases, with 15 bases between. The CDR3 loop is CASSASGVEGYTF. CDR3 nucleotides: TGTGCCAGCAGTGCCTCGGGGGTGGAGGGCTACACCTTC.

This clone came up once. The chain recombines TRBV3-1 (or the pseudogene TRBV3-2) with TRBJ1-1, with D tentatively TRBD1 (6 bases). This CDR3 region has 13 residues. Germline V gene data show CDR1 as LGHDT and CDR2 as YNNKEL (reference sequence). The V gene lost 5 bases and the J gene lost 10 bases, with 17 bases spanning the gap. The CDR3 DNA is TGTGCCAGCAGCTCGCGACAGGACGTACGAGCTTTCTTT. This codes for CASSSRQDVRAFF.

This clone is a singleton in its sample. The chain has TRBV5-1 and TRBJ2-7, with 8 bases identical to TRBD2. Losses at the gene ends were 4 bases for V and 2 bases for J; bases not matched to a gene: 8. Looked up from germline, CDR1 is SGHRS and CDR2 is YFSETQ. The CDR3 contains 15 residues. As DNA, the CDR3 is TGCGCCAGCAGCCGGGAGGGCCTGGTAACCTACGAGCAGTACTTC. Residues: CASSREGLVTYEQYF.

The chain couples TRBV30 to TRBJ1-5, with 12 bases identical to TRBD1. Germline V gives CDR1 GTSNPN, CDR2 SVGIG (reference sequence). With V trimmed by 3 bases and J by 0 bases, 12 bases remained unmatched. This CDR3 has 19 amino acids. The CDR3 DNA reads as TGTGCCTGGAGCCGTTCCGGGACAGGGGGCTTTCTTAGCAATCAGCCCCAGCATTTT. Its protein is CAWSRSGTGGFLSNQPQHF.

The V and J genes are TRBV9 and TRBJ1-1; D is possibly TRBD1 (5 bases). CDR1 is SGDLS and CDR2 is YYNGEE in the germline V gene. The CDR3 sequence is 16 residues long. Trimming stripped 4 bases from V and 5 bases from J, with 21 bases between. CDR3 in amino acids: CASSPQGGGMTTEAFF. CDR3 DNA sequence: TGTGCCAGCAGCCCCCAGGGAGGAGGGATGACGACTGAAGCTTTCTTT.

The V call is TRBV24-1, the J call TRBJ1-5; maybe TRBD1 (5 bases). The germline CDR1 and CDR2 sequences are KGHDR and SFDVKD. Between the trimmed V and J ends, which lost 3 bases and 6 bases, there was a span of 11 bases. This CDR3 is 14 amino acids long. In DNA, the CDR3 is TGTGCCACCAGTGATGTGACCAGGGCTCAGCCCCAGCATTTT. Amino acid sequence: CATSDVTRAQPQHF.

The V and J genes are TRBV5-4 and TRBJ2-6; D is unresolved. Trimming removed 2 bases at V and 0 bases at J, with 3 bases between. CDR3 size: 14 residues. The V gene's germline CDR1 is SGHNT and CDR2 YYREEE (reference sequence). CDR3 residues: CASSLYSGANVLTF. The DNA of the CDR3 is TGTGCCAGCAGCTTATACTCTGGGGCCAACGTCCTGACTTTC.

This sequence joins TRBV3-1 (or the pseudogene TRBV3-2) and TRBJ1-4; tentatively, D is TRBD1 (5 bases). The CDR3 spans 15 residues. CDR1 is LGHDT, CDR2 YNNKEL, per germline (reference sequence). V lost 3 bases and J lost 8, with 16 bases in between. CDR3 region: CASSQQGIGREKLFF. The CDR3 DNA reads TGTGCCAGCAGCCAGCAGGGCATTGGGAGGGAAAAACTGTTTTTT.

The chain employs TRBV4-2 and TRBJ1-2, with 9 bases fitting TRBD1. Germline CDR1 LGHNA, CDR2 YNFKEQ. The junction had 5 bases not matched to a gene; V was cut back by 4 bases and J by 5 bases. The length of the CDR3 is 14 residues. The CDR3 DNA reads as TGTGCCAGCAGCCTTACCGGGACAGGGTATGGCTACACCTTC. It specifies CASSLTGTGYGYTF.

This clone has a single count. The CDR3 here is CASRGSGTALKAFF. In nucleotides, the CDR3 is TGTGCCAGCAGGGGGTCCGGGACAGCCCTTAAAGCTTTCTTT. The chain carries TRBV2 and TRBJ1-1; TRBD1 matches 7 bases. This CDR3 has 14 residues. Unmatched junction bases numbered 13, after V lost 6 bases and J lost 9 bases. Germline assignment: CDR1 SNHLY and CDR2 FYNNEI. Full variable domain (missing parts from reference TRBV2 and TRBJ1-1): EPEVTQTPSHQVTQMGQEVILRCVPISNHLYFYWYRQILGQKVEFLVSFYNNEISEKSEIFDDQFSVERPDGSNFTLKIRSTKLEDSAMYFCASRGSGTALKAFFGQGTRLTVV.

The chain combines TRBV5-1 with TRBJ2-1; D is undetermined. The V gene lost 2 bases and the J gene lost 7 bases, with 16 bases spanning the gap. Germline V lookup: CDR1 SGHRS, CDR2 YFSETQ. The CDR3 has 15 residues. CDR3 DNA sequence: TGCGCCAGCAGCTTCGTTACCGGGTTTGGGAATGAGCAGTTCTTC. Translated, it gives CASSFVTGFGNEQFF.

The chain carries TRBV6-2 or TRBV6-3 and TRBJ1-2; the D gene is possibly TRBD1 (6 bases). V was trimmed by 3 bases and J by 6 bases, leaving 17 bases between them. Germline values: CDR1 MNHEY, CDR2 SVGEGT. The CDR3 covers 15 residues. In DNA form, the CDR3 reads TGTGCCAGCAGTTATGGGGGCAGCCCGGGAAATGGCTACACCTTC. Translating gives CASSYGGSPGNGYTF.

The CDR3 reads CASSQGEGFSYGYTF. The DNA for the CDR3 is TGTGCCAGCAGCCAAGGGGAGGGGTTCAGCTATGGCTACACCTTC. This rearrangement joins TRBV4-2 to TRBJ1-2, with D perhaps matching TRBD1 (5 bases). The CDR3 consists of 15 residues. Germline assignment: CDR1 LGHNA and CDR2 YNFKEQ. The V gene lost 1 base and the J gene lost 4 bases, with 13 bases spanning the gap.

The V call is TRBV18, the J call TRBJ2-1, with 8 bases identical to TRBD2. The J segment lost 7 bases and the V segment lost 2 bases, leaving 7 bases of the junction unmatched. The CDR3 has 15 amino acids. The germline CDR1 and CDR2 sequences are KGHSH and LQKENI. As DNA, the CDR3 is TGTGCCAGCTCACCAACAGCGGGAGCTAGGAATGAGCAGTTCTTC. It yields the protein CASSPTAGARNEQFF. The full variable domain, with the rest looked up from reference TRBV18 and TRBJ2-1, is NAGVMQNPRHLVRRRGQEARLRCSPMKGHSHVYWYRQLPEEGLKFMVYLQKENIIDESGMPKERFSAEFPKEGPSILRIQQVVRGDSAAYFCASSPTAGARNEQFFGPGTRLTVL.